The rows below give T cell receptor beta chains drawn from one sample of a study of T-cell reconstitution after alpha-beta-depleted transplantation in children. MiXCR, run by TCRdb on the PCR reads, gives a single entry per CDR3 protein. The sample contains some 440,000 distinct CDR3 sequences, 15% to 20% of which appear only once. The sequenced sample was PBMCs, mostly from graft donor cells, obtained 360 days after TCRalphabeta/CD19-depleted stem cell transplant. These receptors were obtained from a boy under three years old who had a stem cell transplant for Wiskott-Aldrich syndrome, so the T cells may come from the graft donor. Each CDR3 is given with its conserved first and last residue. Each record gives: J gene, D gene, V gene, clone size, CDR3 protein, CDR3 DNA. The D gene is left open where the match is weak. Expanded clones get a size class; other rows say once, few or many, or leave the size out.

j_gene: TRBJ2-2
d_gene: .
v_gene: TRBV7-9
abundance: .
CDR3aa: CASSGEGGAYTGELFF
CDR3nt: TGTGCCAGCAGCGGCGAGGGGGGCGCGTACACCGGGGAGCTGTTTTTT

j_gene: TRBJ2-7
d_gene: .
v_gene: TRBV11-2
abundance: few
CDR3aa: CASSLIRGGYEQYF
CDR3nt: TGTGCCAGCAGCTTAATCAGGGGAGGGTACGAGCAGTACTTC

j_gene: TRBJ2-7
d_gene: .
v_gene: TRBV20-1
abundance: few
CDR3aa: CSAISEPPYEQYF
CDR3nt: TGCAGTGCTATATCAGAGCCTCCCTACGAGCAGTACTTC

j_gene: TRBJ2-1
d_gene: .
v_gene: TRBV27
abundance: few
CDR3aa: CASRASSSYNEQFF
CDR3nt: TGTGCCAGCAGAGCCTCTAGCTCCTACAATGAGCAGTTCTTC

j_gene: TRBJ2-2
d_gene: .
v_gene: TRBV4-3
abundance: few
CDR3aa: CASSYVEGAAGELFF
CDR3nt: TGCGCCAGCAGCTACGTGGAGGGCGCGGCCGGGGAGCTGTTTTTT

j_gene: TRBJ2-3
d_gene: .
v_gene: TRBV10-3
abundance: few
CDR3aa: CAIKGTDTQYF
CDR3nt: TGTGCCATCAAAGGCACAGATACGCAGTATTTT

j_gene: TRBJ2-2
d_gene: TRBD1
v_gene: TRBV10-2
abundance: .
CDR3aa: CASKGLTGVTGELFF
CDR3nt: TGCGCCAGCAAGGGGCTGACAGGGGTCACCGGGGAGCTGTTTTTT

j_gene: TRBJ2-7
d_gene: .
v_gene: TRBV4-1
abundance: few
CDR3aa: CASSLRGVDGYEQYF
CDR3nt: TGCGCCAGCAGCCTCAGAGGAGTAGATGGCTACGAGCAGTACTTC

j_gene: TRBJ2-3
d_gene: .
v_gene: TRBV7-8
abundance: few
CDR3aa: CASSFRRLLGTDTQYF
CDR3nt: TGTGCCAGCAGCTTCCGTCGATTGTTAGGCACAGATACGCAGTATTTT

j_gene: TRBJ2-5
d_gene: .
v_gene: TRBV4-2
abundance: .
CDR3aa: CASSHGGPETQYF
CDR3nt: TGTGCCAGCAGCCACGGCGGACCCGAGACCCAGTACTTC

j_gene: TRBJ2-7
d_gene: .
v_gene: TRBV20-1
abundance: .
CDR3aa: CSASYLDEQYF
CDR3nt: TGCAGTGCTAGCTATCTGGACGAGCAGTACTTC

j_gene: TRBJ2-4
d_gene: TRBD2
v_gene: TRBV5-4
abundance: .
CDR3aa: CASSLVSGTSGNQAKNIQYF
CDR3nt: TGTGCCAGCAGCTTGGTCTCCGGGACTAGCGGAAACCAAGCCAAAAACATTCAGTACTTC

j_gene: TRBJ2-7
d_gene: .
v_gene: TRBV7-2
abundance: .
CDR3aa: CASSLTSYVLSYEQYF
CDR3nt: TGTGCCAGCAGCTTAACATCATACGTTCTCTCCTACGAGCAGTACTTC

j_gene: TRBJ1-6
d_gene: .
v_gene: TRBV6-5
abundance: .
CDR3aa: CASSYSGGPDNSPLHF
CDR3nt: TGTGCCAGCAGTTACTCGGGGGGGCCGGATAATTCACCCCTCCACTTT

j_gene: TRBJ2-7
d_gene: .
v_gene: TRBV5-1
abundance: few
CDR3aa: CASSQQHRASYEQYF
CDR3nt: TGCGCCAGCAGCCAACAACACAGGGCCTCCTACGAGCAGTACTTC

j_gene: TRBJ2-7
d_gene: .
v_gene: TRBV10-3
abundance: few
CDR3aa: CAISESKGSYEQYF
CDR3nt: TGTGCCATCAGTGAGTCGAAGGGATCCTACGAGCAGTACTTC

j_gene: TRBJ2-3
d_gene: .
v_gene: TRBV18
abundance: few
CDR3aa: CASSPYGTSTDTQYF
CDR3nt: TGTGCCAGCTCACCCTACGGAACTAGCACAGATACGCAGTATTTT

j_gene: TRBJ2-7
d_gene: .
v_gene: TRBV7-2
abundance: few
CDR3aa: CASSLAAETYEQYF
CDR3nt: TGTGCCAGCAGCTTAGCGGCGGAGACCTACGAGCAGTACTTC

j_gene: TRBJ2-1
d_gene: .
v_gene: TRBV12-3/TRBV12-4
abundance: few
CDR3aa: CASSPLQGYTEQFF
CDR3nt: TGTGCCAGCAGCCCCCTTCAGGGGTACACTGAGCAGTTCTTC

j_gene: TRBJ2-1
d_gene: TRBD2
v_gene: TRBV7-9
abundance: few
CDR3aa: CASSLLAGWADEQFF
CDR3nt: TGTGCCAGCAGCCTGTTAGCGGGATGGGCCGATGAGCAGTTCTTC

j_gene: TRBJ1-6
d_gene: .
v_gene: TRBV6-5
abundance: few
CDR3aa: CASSYSNPTYNSPLHF
CDR3nt: TGTGCCAGCAGCTACAGTAACCCGACGTATAATTCACCCCTCCACTTT

j_gene: TRBJ2-3
d_gene: .
v_gene: TRBV29-1
abundance: many
CDR3aa: CSVRLSPDTQYF
CDR3nt: TGCAGCGTACGACTAAGTCCAGATACGCAGTATTTT

j_gene: TRBJ2-7
d_gene: TRBD1
v_gene: TRBV6-1
abundance: .
CDR3aa: CASSAQTGSYEQYF
CDR3nt: TGTGCCAGCAGTGCCCAGACAGGGTCCTACGAGCAGTACTTC

j_gene: TRBJ1-5
d_gene: .
v_gene: TRBV4-1
abundance: .
CDR3aa: CASSQDFWAGHQPQHF
CDR3nt: TGCGCCAGCAGCCAAGATTTTTGGGCAGGACATCAGCCCCAGCATTTT

j_gene: TRBJ2-1
d_gene: TRBD2
v_gene: TRBV7-2
abundance: .
CDR3aa: CASSLSLAGGVNEQFF
CDR3nt: TGTGCCAGCAGCTTAAGTCTAGCGGGAGGGGTAAATGAGCAGTTCTTC

j_gene: TRBJ2-7
d_gene: TRBD1
v_gene: TRBV29-1
abundance: .
CDR3aa: CSVASGQDYEQYF
CDR3nt: TGCAGCGTTGCATCCGGACAGGACTACGAGCAGTACTTC

j_gene: TRBJ2-1
d_gene: .
v_gene: TRBV10-3
abundance: few
CDR3aa: CAIRERGGRTGGSDEQFF
CDR3nt: TGTGCCATCAGGGAAAGAGGGGGCAGAACGGGAGGGAGCGATGAGCAGTTCTTC

j_gene: TRBJ2-2
d_gene: .
v_gene: TRBV5-5
abundance: few
CDR3aa: CASSFRRGGTGELFF
CDR3nt: TGTGCCAGCAGCTTTAGGCGGGGAGGCACCGGGGAGCTGTTTTTT

j_gene: TRBJ2-1
d_gene: .
v_gene: TRBV25-1
abundance: few
CDR3aa: CASSEFRSDWYNEQFF
CDR3nt: TGTGCCAGCAGTGAATTCCGTTCAGACTGGTACAATGAGCAGTTCTTC

j_gene: TRBJ2-5
d_gene: .
v_gene: TRBV20-1
abundance: .
CDR3aa: CSAAPRETQYF
CDR3nt: TGCAGTGCAGCCCCTCGGGAGACCCAGTACTTC

j_gene: TRBJ2-1
d_gene: TRBD2
v_gene: TRBV6-2/TRBV6-3
abundance: few
CDR3aa: CASEVGGAYNEQFF
CDR3nt: TGTGCCAGCGAGGTGGGAGGGGCCTACAATGAGCAGTTCTTC

j_gene: TRBJ1-4
d_gene: TRBD1
v_gene: TRBV20-1
abundance: .
CDR3aa: CSGQGGNEKLFF
CDR3nt: TGCAGCGGGCAGGGGGGAAACGAAAAACTGTTTTTT

j_gene: TRBJ2-1
d_gene: TRBD2
v_gene: TRBV7-9
abundance: many
CDR3aa: CASSFYTGTSGGAYNEQFF
CDR3nt: TGTGCCAGCAGCTTCTACACCGGGACTAGCGGGGGGGCCTACAATGAGCAGTTCTTC

j_gene: TRBJ2-7
d_gene: TRBD2
v_gene: TRBV12-3/TRBV12-4
abundance: many
CDR3aa: CASRPTSGSSYEQYF
CDR3nt: TGTGCCAGCAGACCTACTAGCGGAAGCTCCTACGAGCAGTACTTC

j_gene: TRBJ1-1
d_gene: .
v_gene: TRBV5-1
abundance: few
CDR3aa: CASSLAAVVPFEAFF
CDR3nt: TGCGCCAGCAGCTTGGCGGCAGTTGTCCCCTTCGAAGCTTTCTTT

j_gene: TRBJ2-1
d_gene: .
v_gene: TRBV7-9
abundance: few
CDR3aa: CASRRDFQEQFF
CDR3nt: TGTGCCAGCAGGCGGGACTTCCAAGAGCAGTTCTTC

j_gene: TRBJ2-7
d_gene: .
v_gene: TRBV20-1
abundance: few
CDR3aa: CSARDTGLDEQYF
CDR3nt: TGCAGTGCTAGAGATACAGGGTTAGACGAGCAGTACTTC